Following are 5 T cell receptor beta chains from one sample sequenced in a study of CD8 T cells in ankylosing spondylitis. Regarding the study as a whole: One TCR beta motif, made up of under ten highly homologous variants, appeared characteristic of ankylosing spondylitis blood.

Via MiXCR, TCRdb re-called the 5' RACE reads, giving one row per CDR3 protein. The profile shows 450,000 to 550,000 distinct CDR3 sequences, about 5% of them singletons. Which antigens these TCRs recognize remains unknown. Sequencing was done on a sample of blood, either unsorted or a sorted T cell fraction (not recorded which). The receptor source for this set is a male donor with ankylosing spondylitis.

This clonotype has only a few counts. In nucleotides, the CDR3 is TGCGCCAGCAGCCAGGACGAACTAGCGGGAGTCTACAATGAGCAGTTCTTC. This gives the protein CASSQDELAGVYNEQFF. V is TRBV4-1 and J is TRBJ2-1; the match to TRBD2 covers 11 bases. Germline V gene data show CDR1 as MGHRA and CDR2 as YSYEKL. The CDR3 is 17 residues long. The ends lost 3 bases at V and 3 bases at J; junction bases unmatched: 7.

In its sample, this clonotype was seen many times. The chain combines TRBV6-2 or TRBV6-3 with TRBJ2-3, with D tentatively TRBD2 (6 bases). The CDR3 has 14 amino acids. The germline V gene encodes CDR1 MNHEY and CDR2 SVGEGT. V gave up 7 bases and J gave up 1 base, with 12 bases separating them. The CDR3 here is CASTLIAGTDTQYF. The CDR3 DNA reads TGTGCCAGCACCCTAATAGCGGGCACAGATACGCAGTATTTT.

This clonotype was seen many times. The chain recombines TRBV7-9 with TRBJ2-1, with 10 bases identical to TRBD2. Germline loops: CDR1 SEHNR, CDR2 FQNEAQ (reference sequence). With 5 bases clipped from V and 6 bases from J, the junction kept 13 bases outside the gene matches. The CDR3 runs to 17 residues. The CDR3 nucleotides read TGTGCCAGCAGCGCCCCCTTTTTGAGCGGGGGGGCCAATGAGCAGTTCTTC. Translating gives CASSAPFLSGGANEQFF.

This clonotype was observed at least ten times. This chain joins TRBV20-1 and TRBJ1-6, with a possible D match to TRBD1 (5 bases). The V end lost 6 bases, the J end lost 7 bases, and 13 bases lay between the germline ends. Germline V lookup: CDR1 DFQATT, CDR2 SNEGSKA (reference sequence). The length of the CDR3 is 13 residues. CDR3 in DNA: TGCAGTGCGAAGACAGTTATCAATTCACCCCTCCACTTT. This encodes CSAKTVINSPLHF.

This clonotype has just a few counts. V gene TRBV6-5 combines with J gene TRBJ1-2; TRBD1 is a possible D gene (5 bases). V was cut by 0 bases and J by 8 bases, with 13 bases left in between. This CDR3 has 14 residues. Germline V gives CDR1 MNHEY, CDR2 SVGAGI. The CDR3 DNA follows: TGTGCCAGCAGTTACTCCGAGACATCAGGGGGCTACACCTTC. It translates to CASSYSETSGGYTF.